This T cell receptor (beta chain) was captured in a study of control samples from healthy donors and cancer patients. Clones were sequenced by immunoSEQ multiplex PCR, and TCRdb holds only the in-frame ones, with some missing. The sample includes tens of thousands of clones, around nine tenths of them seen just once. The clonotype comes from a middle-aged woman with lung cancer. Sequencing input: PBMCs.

The CDR3 protein is CASSLLEDMETQYF. The CDR3 nucleotides read TGTGCCAGCAGCTTACTTGAGGATATGGAGACCCAGTACTTC. The chain combines TRBV7-8 with TRBJ2-5, with D hard to call. V lost 2 bases to trimming and J lost 5 bases, with 12 bases between them. The CDR3 length is 14 residues. Germline loops: CDR1 SGHVS, CDR2 FQNEAQ.